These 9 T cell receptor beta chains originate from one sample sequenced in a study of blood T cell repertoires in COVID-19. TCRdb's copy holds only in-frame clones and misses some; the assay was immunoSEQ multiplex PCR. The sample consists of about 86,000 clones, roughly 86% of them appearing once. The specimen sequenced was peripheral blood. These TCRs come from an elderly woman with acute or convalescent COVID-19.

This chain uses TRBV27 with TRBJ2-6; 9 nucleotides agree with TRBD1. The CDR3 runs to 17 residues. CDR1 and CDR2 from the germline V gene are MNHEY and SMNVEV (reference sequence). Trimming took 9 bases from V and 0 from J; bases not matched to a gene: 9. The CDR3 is CASAVGQGFSGANVLTF. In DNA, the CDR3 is TGTGCCAGTGCCGTGGGACAGGGTTTCTCTGGGGCCAACGTCCTGACTTTC.

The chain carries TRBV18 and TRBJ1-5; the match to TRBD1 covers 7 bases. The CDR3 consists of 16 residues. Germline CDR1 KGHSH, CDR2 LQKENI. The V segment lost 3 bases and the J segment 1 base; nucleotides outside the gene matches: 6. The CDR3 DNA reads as TGTGCCAGCTCACCTACAGGGGATTCGAGCAATCAGCCCCAGCATTTT. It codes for CASSPTGDSSNQPQHF.

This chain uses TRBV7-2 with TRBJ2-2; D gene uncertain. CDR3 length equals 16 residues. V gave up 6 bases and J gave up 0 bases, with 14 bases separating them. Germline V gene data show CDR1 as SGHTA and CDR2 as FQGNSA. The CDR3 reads CASSHRLNSNTGELFF. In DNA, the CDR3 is TGTGCCAGCAGTCACCGACTGAATTCGAACACCGGGGAGCTGTTTTTT.

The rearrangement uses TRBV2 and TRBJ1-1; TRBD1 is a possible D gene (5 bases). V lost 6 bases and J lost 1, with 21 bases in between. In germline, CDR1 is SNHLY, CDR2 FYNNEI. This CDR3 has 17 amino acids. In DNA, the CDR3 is TGTGCCAGCAGGTGGCTAGGCGACAGCTCCAAGAACACTGAAGCTTTCTTT. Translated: CASRWLGDSSKNTEAFF.

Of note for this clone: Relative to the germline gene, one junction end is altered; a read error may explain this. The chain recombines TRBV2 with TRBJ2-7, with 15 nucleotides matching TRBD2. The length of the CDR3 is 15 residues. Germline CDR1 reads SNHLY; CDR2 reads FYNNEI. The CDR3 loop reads CASREGLAGGYEQYF. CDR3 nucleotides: TGTGCCAGCAGAGAAGGACTAGCGGGGGGGTACGAGCAGTACTTC.

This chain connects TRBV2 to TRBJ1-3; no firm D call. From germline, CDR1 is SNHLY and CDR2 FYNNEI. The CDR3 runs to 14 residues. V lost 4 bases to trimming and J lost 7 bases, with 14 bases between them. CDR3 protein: CASSGEGFLNTIYF. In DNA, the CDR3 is TGTGCCAGCAGTGGCGAGGGTTTTCTGAACACCATATATTTT.

The CDR3 spells CASSFVEDTQYF. The CDR3 bases are TGCGCCAGCAGCTTTGTAGAGGATACGCAGTATTTT. The chain has TRBV5-1 and TRBJ2-3, with D unresolved. CDR1 is SGHRS and CDR2 is YFSETQ in the germline V gene. Trimming took 2 bases from V and 6 from J, leaving 7 bases between them. The CDR3 is 12 amino acids.

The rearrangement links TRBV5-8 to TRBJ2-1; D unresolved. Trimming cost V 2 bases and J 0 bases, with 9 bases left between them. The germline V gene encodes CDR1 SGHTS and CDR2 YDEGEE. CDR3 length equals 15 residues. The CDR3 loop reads CASSLFTSSYNEQFF. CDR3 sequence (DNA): TGTGCCAGCAGCTTATTCACGAGCTCCTACAATGAGCAGTTCTTC. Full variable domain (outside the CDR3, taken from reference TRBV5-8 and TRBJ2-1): EAGVTQSPTHLIKTRGQQATLRCSPISGHTSVYWYQQALGLGLQFLLWYDEGEERNRGNFPPRFSGRQFPNYSSELNVNALELEDSALYLCASSLFTSSYNEQFFGPGTRLTVL.

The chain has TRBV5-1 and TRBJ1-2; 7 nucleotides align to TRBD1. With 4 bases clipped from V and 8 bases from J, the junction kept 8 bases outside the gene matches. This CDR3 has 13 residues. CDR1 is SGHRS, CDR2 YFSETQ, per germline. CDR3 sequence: CASSPQGVDGYTF. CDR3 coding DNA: TGCGCCAGCAGCCCTCAGGGGGTTGACGGCTACACCTTC. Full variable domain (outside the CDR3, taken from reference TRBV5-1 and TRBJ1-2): KAGVTQTPRYLIKTRGQQVTLSCSPISGHRSVSWYQQTPGQGLQFLFEYFSETQRNKGNFPGRFSGRQFSNSRSEMNVSTLELGDSALYLCASSPQGVDGYTFGSGTRLTVV.